This T cell receptor (beta chain) appears in the sequencing data of a study of OX40 agonist ivuxolimab in advanced cancers. Study-wide context: Ivuxolimab, an antibody that agonizes OX40 (CD134), was administered to the patients. The diagnoses of dose-escalation patients were hepatocellular carcinoma, melanoma, renal cell or head and neck cancer. At roughly 80% male, the cohort had a mean age of around 56 years, ranging from about 20 to 79.

This CDR3 region has 14 residues. CDR1 is LNHDA, CDR2 SQIVND, per germline (reference sequence). V was trimmed by 5 bases and J by 4 bases, leaving 12 bases between them. The table lists this clone with a count of one. Sequencing used immunoSEQ multiplex PCR; TCRdb keeps in-frame clones, though not all of them. The table records roughly 110,000 clones, approximately 90% of them present only once. This specimen consisted of CD4+ or CD8+ T cells sorted from blood, obtained in a trial of the OX40 agonist ivuxolimab. The TCR comes from an adult with an advanced solid tumor such as melanoma, head and neck, liver or kidney cancer. This chain uses TRBV19 with TRBJ2-1; possibly TRBD1 for D (5 bases). CDR3 DNA sequence: TGTGCCAGTAGTCTTGGGGCGTCTTACAATGAGCAGTTCTTC. This gives the protein CASSLGASYNEQFF.